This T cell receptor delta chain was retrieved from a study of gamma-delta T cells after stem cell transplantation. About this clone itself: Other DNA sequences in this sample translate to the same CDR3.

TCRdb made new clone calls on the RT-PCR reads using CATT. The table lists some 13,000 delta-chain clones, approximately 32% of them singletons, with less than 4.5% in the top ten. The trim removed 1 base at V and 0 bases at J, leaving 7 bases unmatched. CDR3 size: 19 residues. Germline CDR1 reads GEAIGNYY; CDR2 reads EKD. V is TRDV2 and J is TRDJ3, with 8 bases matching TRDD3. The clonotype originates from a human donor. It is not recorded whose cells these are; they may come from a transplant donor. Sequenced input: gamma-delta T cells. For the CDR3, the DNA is TGTGCCTGTGACACAGCGGGGATACCCAGCTCCTGGGACACCCGACAGATGTTTTTC. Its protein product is CACDTAGIPSSWDTRQMFF.